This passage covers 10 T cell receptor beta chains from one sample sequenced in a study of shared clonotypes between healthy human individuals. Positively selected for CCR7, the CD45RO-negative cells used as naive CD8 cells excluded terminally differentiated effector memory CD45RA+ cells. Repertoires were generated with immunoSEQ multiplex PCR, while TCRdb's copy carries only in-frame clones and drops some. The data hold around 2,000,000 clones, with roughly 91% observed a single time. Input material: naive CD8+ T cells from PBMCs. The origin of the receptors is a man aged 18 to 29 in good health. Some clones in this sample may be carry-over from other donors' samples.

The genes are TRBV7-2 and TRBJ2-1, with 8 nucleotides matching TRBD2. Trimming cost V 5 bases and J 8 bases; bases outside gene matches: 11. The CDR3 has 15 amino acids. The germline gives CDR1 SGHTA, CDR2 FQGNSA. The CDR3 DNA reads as TGTGCCAGCAGCCTCCGGGGCGGGAGGTTCCATGAGCAGTTCTTC. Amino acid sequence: CASSLRGGRFHEQFF. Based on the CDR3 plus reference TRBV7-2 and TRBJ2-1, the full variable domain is GAGVSQSPSNKVTEKGKDVELRCDPISGHTALYWYRQSLGQGLEFLIYFQGNSAPDKSGLPSDRFSAERTGGSVSTLTIQRTQQEDSAVYLCASSLRGGRFHEQFFGPGTRLTVL.

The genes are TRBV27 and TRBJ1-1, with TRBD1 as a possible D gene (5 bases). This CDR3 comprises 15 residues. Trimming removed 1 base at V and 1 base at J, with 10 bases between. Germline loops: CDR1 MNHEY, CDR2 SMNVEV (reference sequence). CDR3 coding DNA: TGTGCCAGCAGTTTATTGGGGCCGGCGAACACTGAAGCTTTCTTT. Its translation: CASSLLGPANTEAFF.

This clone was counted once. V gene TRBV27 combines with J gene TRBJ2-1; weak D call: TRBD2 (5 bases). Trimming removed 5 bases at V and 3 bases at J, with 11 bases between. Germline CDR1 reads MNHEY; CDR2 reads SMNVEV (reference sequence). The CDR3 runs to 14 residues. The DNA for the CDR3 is TGTGCCAGCAGTCCCCTAGCAGACTACAATGAGCAGTTCTTC. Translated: CASSPLADYNEQFF.

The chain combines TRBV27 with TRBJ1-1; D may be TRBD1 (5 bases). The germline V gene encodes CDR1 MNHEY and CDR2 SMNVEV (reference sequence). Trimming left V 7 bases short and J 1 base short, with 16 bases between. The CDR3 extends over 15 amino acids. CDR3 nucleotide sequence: TGTGCCAGCACCAGCTTTGGGGCGAGGAACACTGAAGCTTTCTTT. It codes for CASTSFGARNTEAFF.

This CDR3 reads CASSSGGPGNTIYF. The CDR3 DNA reads as TGTGCCAGCAGCTCGGGGGGTCCGGGAAACACCATATATTTT. This chain joins TRBV28 and TRBJ1-3; weak D call: TRBD1 (5 bases). CDR3 size: 14 residues. From germline, CDR1 is MDHEN and CDR2 SYDVKM. The V end was cut by 6 bases, the J end by 4 bases, with 13 bases between.

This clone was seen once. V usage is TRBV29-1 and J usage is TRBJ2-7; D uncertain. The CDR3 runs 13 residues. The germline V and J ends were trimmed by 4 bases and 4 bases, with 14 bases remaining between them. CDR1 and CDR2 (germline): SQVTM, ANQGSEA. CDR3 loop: CSVALTPKYEQYF. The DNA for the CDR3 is TGCAGCGTTGCGCTGACACCTAAGTACGAGCAGTACTTC.

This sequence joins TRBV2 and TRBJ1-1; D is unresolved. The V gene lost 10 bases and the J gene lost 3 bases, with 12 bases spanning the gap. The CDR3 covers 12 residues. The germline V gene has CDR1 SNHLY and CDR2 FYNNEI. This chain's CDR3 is CAISEKHTEAFF. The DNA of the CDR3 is TGTGCCATAAGCGAGAAGCACACTGAAGCTTTCTTT.

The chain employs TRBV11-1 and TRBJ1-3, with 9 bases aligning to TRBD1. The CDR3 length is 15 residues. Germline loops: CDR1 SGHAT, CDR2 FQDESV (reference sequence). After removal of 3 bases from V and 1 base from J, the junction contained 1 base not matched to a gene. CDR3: CASSLDRGSGNTIYF. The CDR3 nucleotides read TGTGCCAGCAGCTTGGACAGGGGATCTGGAAACACCATATATTTT.

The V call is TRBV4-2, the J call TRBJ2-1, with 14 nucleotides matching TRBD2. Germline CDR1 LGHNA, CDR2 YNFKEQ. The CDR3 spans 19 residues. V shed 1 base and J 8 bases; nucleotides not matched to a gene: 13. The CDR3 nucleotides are TGTGCCAGCAGCCAAGTTATCGTCGGACTAGCGGGAGGCCAGGATGAGCAGTTCTTC. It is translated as CASSQVIVGLAGGQDEQFF.

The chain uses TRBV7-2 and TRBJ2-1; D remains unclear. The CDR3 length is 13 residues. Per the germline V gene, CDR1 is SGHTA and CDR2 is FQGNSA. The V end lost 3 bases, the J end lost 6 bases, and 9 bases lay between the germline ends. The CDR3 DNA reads TGTGCCAGCAGCTTTGGCGGCCGCAATGAGCAGTTCTTC. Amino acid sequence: CASSFGGRNEQFF.